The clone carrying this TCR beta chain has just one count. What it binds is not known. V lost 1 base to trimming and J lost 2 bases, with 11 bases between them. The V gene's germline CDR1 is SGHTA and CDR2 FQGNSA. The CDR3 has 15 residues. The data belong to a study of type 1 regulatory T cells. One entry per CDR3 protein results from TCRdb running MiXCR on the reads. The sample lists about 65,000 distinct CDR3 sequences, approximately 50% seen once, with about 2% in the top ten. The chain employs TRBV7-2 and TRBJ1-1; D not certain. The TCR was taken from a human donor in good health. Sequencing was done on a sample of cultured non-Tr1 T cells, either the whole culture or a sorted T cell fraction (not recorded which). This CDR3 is CASSLDQNSNTEAFF. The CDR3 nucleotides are TGTGCCAGCAGCTTAGATCAGAACAGCAACACTGAAGCTTTCTTT.